These T cell receptor beta chains were read from a single sample in a study of blood T cells in healthy people across ages. Using its own MiXCR run on the 5' RACE reads, TCRdb lists one record per CDR3 protein. The sample contains some 1.8 million distinct CDR3 sequences, roughly two fifths of which appear only once. Source material: blood. The origin of the receptors is a human donor in good health. The CDR3 runs from the conserved cysteine through the conserved F or W. The order of the fields is clone size, D gene, J gene, V gene, CDR3 DNA, CDR3 protein. D genes are given only for firm matches. Expanded clones are given a class, and other clones once, few, many or no size at all.

few | . | TRBJ2-7 | TRBV2 | TGTGCCAGCAGAGAAGGGAGAGCCTACGAGCAGTACTTC | CASREGRAYEQYF
. | . | TRBJ2-4 | TRBV6-2/TRBV6-3 | TGTGCCAGCAGTTACTCTCCGGGACCACTCTACTTC | CASSYSPGPLYF
. | . | TRBJ2-7 | TRBV6-5 | TGTGCCAGCAGTTACTCAGGGCAGTCATCGAGGGGTTTCTACGAGCAGTACTTC | CASSYSGQSSRGFYEQYF
few | TRBD1 | TRBJ2-1 | TRBV15 | TGTGCCACCAGCAGGGACAGGCTGAGCTCCTACAATGAGCAGTTCTTC | CATSRDRLSSYNEQFF
. | TRBD2 | TRBJ2-5 | TRBV6-2/TRBV6-3 | TGTGCCAGCAGTAAGCTAGCGGGGTACCAAGAGACCCAGTACTTC | CASSKLAGYQETQYF
few | TRBD1 | TRBJ1-5 | TRBV6-2/TRBV6-3 | TGTGCCAGCAGTTATGCTGACAGGGTTGGCAATCAGCCCCAGCATTTT | CASSYADRVGNQPQHF
few | . | TRBJ1-1 | TRBV27 | TGTGCCAGCAGTTTCTCAGGAGGGATCGGTGTAACTGAAGCTTTCTTT | CASSFSGGIGVTEAFF
few | . | TRBJ1-2 | TRBV4-3 | TGCGCCAGCAGCCAAGCGATAGGGGGGTATGGCAGCAACTATGGCTACACCTTC | CASSQAIGGYGSNYGYTF
. | . | TRBJ2-1 | TRBV20-1 | TGCAGTGCTGTCCGGGACACCTCTTCCTACGAACAGTTCTTC | CSAVRDTSSYEQFF
few | TRBD2 | TRBJ2-6 | TRBV11-2 | TGTGCCAGCAGCCTCCACGCCGGGACTAGCGGGGGGTACTCTGGGGCCAACGTCCTGACTTTC | CASSLHAGTSGGYSGANVLTF
few | TRBD1 | TRBJ2-7 | TRBV5-8 | TGTGCCAGCAGCAGGACAGGGGAGAGCTCCTACGAGCAGTACTTC | CASSRTGESSYEQYF
. | . | TRBJ2-5 | TRBV7-2 | TGTGCCAGCAGCTTTCTCGACAGAGTCCGGGAGACCCAGTACTTC | CASSFLDRVRETQYF
. | . | TRBJ2-6 | TRBV2 | TGTGCCAGCAGTTCTTGGGGGATCTTCTCTGGGGCCAACGTCCTGACTTTC | CASSSWGIFSGANVLTF
. | . | TRBJ1-2 | TRBV20-1 | TGCAGCATCGTAGACGCGCAGCAAGCCTATGGCTACACCTTC | CSIVDAQQAYGYTF
few | . | TRBJ2-1 | TRBV6-2/TRBV6-3 | TGTGCCAGCTCCCCCACCGGTAGGGGTACGGAGTTCTTC | CASSPTGRGTEFF
few | . | TRBJ1-5 | TRBV9 | TGTGCCAGCAGCGCAGGGGTTCAGAGCAATCAGCCCCAGCATTTT | CASSAGVQSNQPQHF
. | TRBD2 | TRBJ2-4 | TRBV5-1 | TGCGCCAGCAGCTCGCAAGGACTAGCGGGTATAGCCAAAAACATTCAGTACTTC | CASSSQGLAGIAKNIQYF
. | . | TRBJ1-1 | TRBV29-1 | TGCAGCGTTGAAGCCCAGGCCCCCGAGGCTTTCTTT | CSVEAQAPEAFF
. | . | TRBJ1-3 | TRBV20-1 | TGCAGTGCTAGATTACCCGGGACCTCTGGAAACACCATATATTTT | CSARLPGTSGNTIYF
few | . | TRBJ2-4 | TRBV6-2/TRBV6-3 | TGTGCCAGCAATTACGGGGGAAGACAAAACATTCAGTACTTC | CASNYGGRQNIQYF
. | . | TRBJ2-5 | TRBV3-1 | TGTGCCAGCAGCCAAGATAGTCAGGGAGGGACCCAGTACTTC | CASSQDSQGGTQYF
once | . | TRBJ1-1 | TRBV3-1 | TGTGCCAGCAGCTGGATGGACAGGAACACTGAAGCTTTCTTT | CASSWMDRNTEAFF
few | . | TRBJ1-5 | TRBV7-2 | TGTGCCAGCAGCTTTCGGGGGAACAATCAGCCCCAGCATTTT | CASSFRGNNQPQHF
. | . | TRBJ2-1 | TRBV29-1 | TGCAGCGTTGGACGGGGGTGGAGCTCCTACAATGAGCAGTTCTTC | CSVGRGWSSYNEQFF
once | . | TRBJ2-3 | TRBV18 | TGTGCCAGCTCACCGGGACATGCAGATACGCAGTATTTT | CASSPGHADTQYF
. | . | TRBJ2-2 | TRBV11-3 | TGTGCCAGCAGCTTAGTTTTAGGGGGACGCACCGGGGAGCTGTTTTTT | CASSLVLGGRTGELFF
once | . | TRBJ2-5 | TRBV5-6 | TGTGCCGGCAGCTTGGAGGGGGCGGGGACCCAGTACTTC | CAGSLEGAGTQYF
. | . | TRBJ2-7 | TRBV6-5 | TGTGCCAGCAGTTACTCGAGGGGTACGGACGAGCAGTACTTC | CASSYSRGTDEQYF
. | TRBD1 | TRBJ1-4 | TRBV27 | TGTGCCAGCAGATTTTCCGGGACAGTAAATGAAAAACTGTTTTTT | CASRFSGTVNEKLFF
few | . | TRBJ1-1 | TRBV4-3 | TGCGCCAGCAGCCAAGTTACCTATCACGATGAAGCTTTCTTT | CASSQVTYHDEAFF
. | . | TRBJ1-6 | TRBV7-6 | TGTGCCAGCAGCGTGGACACTTATAATTCGCCCCCCCACTTT | CASSVDTYNSPPHF
. | TRBD2 | TRBJ2-1 | TRBV4-1 | TGCGCCAGCAGCCAAGGACTAGCGGGGGGCCGCAGCTCCTACAATGAGCAGTTCTTC | CASSQGLAGGRSSYNEQFF
. | TRBD2 | TRBJ2-3 | TRBV29-1 | TGCAGCGGCACGACTAGCGGGGGGGCAGATACGCAGTATTTT | CSGTTSGGADTQYF
. | . | TRBJ2-1 | TRBV20-1 | TGCAGTGCTAGAGACGGGGAAGTCTCCTACAATGAGCAGTTCTTC | CSARDGEVSYNEQFF
few | . | TRBJ1-2 | TRBV12-3/TRBV12-4 | TGTGCCAGCAGTTTCGACAGGCCGATCTATGGCTACACCTTC | CASSFDRPIYGYTF
. | TRBD1 | TRBJ1-2 | TRBV6-5 | TGTGCCAGCAGCTGCCAGGGGGCGGACTATGGCTACACCTTC | CASSCQGADYGYTF
. | . | TRBJ2-3 | TRBV3-1 | TGTGCCAGCAGCCAAGATCACTCTTTAGATACGCGGTATTTT | CASSQDHSLDTRYF
. | . | TRBJ1-1 | TRBV29-1 | TGCAGCGTTGTTGGTTCGGGGATGGGGACTGAAGCTTTCTTT | CSVVGSGMGTEAFF
. | . | TRBJ2-7 | TRBV4-3 | TGCGCCAGCAGCCATAGGGACGGGGCCTACGAGCAGTACTTC | CASSHRDGAYEQYF
few | . | TRBJ2-7 | TRBV4-1 | TGCGCCAGCAGCCAAGATGGGGCGACCTACGAGCAGTACTTC | CASSQDGATYEQYF
. | . | TRBJ1-4 | TRBV20-1 | TGCAGTGCTCCCAATACGAACCTAGATGAAAAACTGTTTTTT | CSAPNTNLDEKLFF
. | . | TRBJ2-1 | TRBV6-5 | TGTGCCAGCAGTTTACGAAAAGTAAAAGAGACCCAGTTCTTC | CASSLRKVKETQFF